This TCR beta chain comes out of a study of liver allograft versus peripheral blood T cells. Study context: T cell receptor repertoires in transplanted livers were compared with those in recipients' peripheral blood.

In germline, CDR1 is MNHEY, CDR2 SVGAGI. The CDR3 is 15 residues long. The V segment lost 6 bases and the J segment 0 bases; nucleotides outside the gene matches: 5. This clonotype is classed as medium-sized. Antigen unknown. TCRdb redid the calling of the reads with MiXCR, one entry per CDR3 protein. The profile covers about 9,600 distinct CDR3 sequences, with approximately 16% appearing a single time and less than 3% taken by the ten largest. Study-wide results and caveats: Reportedly, the T cell receptor repertoires present inside liver allografts differed from those in peripheral blood.

This chain uses TRBV6-5 with TRBJ2-3; TRBD2 matches 8 bases. The TCR comes from a human patient who had a liver transplant. Some T cells may possibly be graft donor cells. CDR3 residues: CASRNSGASTDTQYF. The CDR3 bases are TGTGCCAGCAGGAATAGCGGGGCAAGCACAGATACGCAGTATTTT.